Listed below are T cell receptor beta chains from one sample, sequenced in a study of OX40 agonist ivuxolimab in advanced cancers. Libraries were prepared by immunoSEQ multiplex PCR; TCRdb keeps only in-frame clonotypes and omits some of them. This table has about 36,000 clones, around 80% appearing once. The source was CD4+ or CD8+ T cells sorted from blood, collected in a trial of the OX40 agonist ivuxolimab. These receptors all come from an adult with an advanced solid tumor such as melanoma, head and neck, liver or kidney cancer. Each CDR3 is given with its conserved first and last residue. A D gene is named only where the DNA matches it firmly. Clone sizes are given selectively: once, few, many, or a class where the clone is expanded.

CDR3 protein: CASSLNTGELFF; CDR3 DNA: TGTGCCAGCAGCTTGAACACCGGGGAGCTGTTTTTT; J gene: TRBJ2-2; clone size: -; D gene: -; CDR3 length: 12; V gene: TRBV5-5
CDR3 protein: CSVTTGQGYGYTF; CDR3 DNA: TGCAGCGTCACTACCGGACAGGGCTATGGCTACACCTTC; J gene: TRBJ1-2; clone size: -; D gene: TRBD1; CDR3 length: 13; V gene: TRBV29-1
CDR3 protein: CASSLGTGRESNQPQHF; CDR3 DNA: TGTGCCAGCAGCTTAGGGACAGGGCGTGAGTCCAATCAGCCCCAGCATTTT; J gene: TRBJ1-5; clone size: -; D gene: TRBD1; CDR3 length: 17; V gene: TRBV7-9
CDR3 protein: CASSLYGEAFF; CDR3 DNA: TGTGCCAGCAGCTTATACGGGGAAGCTTTCTTT; J gene: TRBJ1-1; clone size: -; D gene: -; CDR3 length: 11; V gene: TRBV7-1
CDR3 protein: CASSDAYEQYF; CDR3 DNA: TGTGCCAGCAGTGATGCCTACGAGCAGTACTTC; J gene: TRBJ2-7; clone size: -; D gene: -; CDR3 length: 11; V gene: TRBV6-1
CDR3 protein: CASSLVPGNNQPQHF; CDR3 DNA: TGTGCCAGTAGTCTCGTACCCGGTAACAATCAGCCCCAGCATTTT; J gene: TRBJ1-5; clone size: -; D gene: -; CDR3 length: 15; V gene: TRBV19
CDR3 protein: CASSNMDYGYTF; CDR3 DNA: TGTGCCAGCAGCAATATGGACTATGGCTACACCTTC; J gene: TRBJ1-2; clone size: -; D gene: -; CDR3 length: 12; V gene: TRBV28
CDR3 protein: CASSLAQGIDTQYF; CDR3 DNA: TGCGCCAGCAGCTTGGCACAGGGCATAGATACGCAGTATTTT; J gene: TRBJ2-3; clone size: -; D gene: -; CDR3 length: 14; V gene: TRBV5-1
CDR3 protein: CASSPDYRANTEAFF; CDR3 DNA: TGTGCCAGCAGCCCGGACTACCGCGCAAACACTGAAGCTTTCTTT; J gene: TRBJ1-1; clone size: -; D gene: -; CDR3 length: 15; V gene: TRBV4-2
CDR3 protein: CASSERQDTEAFF; CDR3 DNA: TGTGCCAGCAGTGAACGACAGGACACTGAAGCTTTCTTT; J gene: TRBJ1-1; clone size: -; D gene: -; CDR3 length: 13; V gene: TRBV6-1
CDR3 protein: CASSPPGQGWRELFF; CDR3 DNA: TGTGCCAGCAGCCCCCCGGGACAGGGCTGGAGGGAGCTGTTTTTT; J gene: TRBJ2-2; clone size: -; D gene: TRBD1; CDR3 length: 15; V gene: TRBV9
CDR3 protein: CASSLDTSYEQYF; CDR3 DNA: TGTGCCAGCAGCTTAGACACCTCCTACGAGCAGTACTTC; J gene: TRBJ2-7; clone size: -; D gene: -; CDR3 length: 13; V gene: TRBV7-9
CDR3 protein: CASSPPVNTEAFF; CDR3 DNA: TGTGCCAGCTCACCACCCGTGAACACTGAAGCTTTCTTT; J gene: TRBJ1-1; clone size: -; D gene: -; CDR3 length: 13; V gene: TRBV18
CDR3 protein: CASSWGLAGGQGEQFF; CDR3 DNA: TGCGCCAGCAGCTGGGGACTAGCGGGGGGTCAGGGTGAGCAGTTCTTC; J gene: TRBJ2-1; clone size: -; D gene: TRBD2; CDR3 length: 16; V gene: TRBV5-1
CDR3 protein: CASSPRRRGGGSTEAFF; CDR3 DNA: TGTGCCAGCAGCCCCCGTCGTAGGGGCGGAGGGTCCACTGAAGCTTTCTTT; J gene: TRBJ1-1; clone size: once; D gene: -; CDR3 length: 17; V gene: TRBV7-3
CDR3 protein: CASSLSSGGPYEQYF; CDR3 DNA: TGCGCCAGCAGCTTGTCTAGCGGGGGGCCCTACGAGCAGTACTTC; J gene: TRBJ2-7; clone size: -; D gene: TRBD2; CDR3 length: 15; V gene: TRBV5-1
CDR3 protein: CASSFPRGGLSGELFF; CDR3 DNA: TGTGCCAGCAGCTTCCCCCGCGGGGGGCTTTCCGGGGAGCTGTTTTTT; J gene: TRBJ2-2; clone size: once; D gene: TRBD2; CDR3 length: 16; V gene: TRBV7-6